This passage covers 2 T cell receptor beta chains from one sample sequenced in a study of T cell changes during pregnancy in multiple sclerosis. Clones were sequenced by immunoSEQ multiplex PCR, and TCRdb holds only the in-frame ones, with some missing. The table shows tens of thousands of clones, with around 90% occurring only once. Sequenced here: peripheral blood, sampled in the first trimester of pregnancy. These receptors all come from a female donor in good health, enrolled as a control in a pregnancy study.

V gene TRBV19 combines with J gene TRBJ1-4; possibly TRBD1 for D (5 bases). Germline-derived CDR1 and CDR2 are LNHDA and SQIVND (reference sequence). Trimming removed 1 base from V and 14 bases from J, with 14 bases in between. The CDR3 has 13 residues. CDR3 loop: CASSIARGGRLFF. The DNA of the CDR3 is TGTGCCAGTAGTATAGCGAGGGGAGGTCGGCTGTTTTTT.

The chain is built from TRBV18 and TRBJ1-1; weak D call: TRBD1 (6 bases). Per germline, CDR1 KGHSH and CDR2 LQKENI. CDR3 length: 15 residues. Trimming shortened V by 4 bases and J by 5 bases, and 17 bases separated the two germline ends. The CDR3 DNA follows: TGTGCCAGCTCACAGGGGGGGTTTGGAAGGACTGAAGCTTTCTTT. Residues: CASSQGGFGRTEAFF.